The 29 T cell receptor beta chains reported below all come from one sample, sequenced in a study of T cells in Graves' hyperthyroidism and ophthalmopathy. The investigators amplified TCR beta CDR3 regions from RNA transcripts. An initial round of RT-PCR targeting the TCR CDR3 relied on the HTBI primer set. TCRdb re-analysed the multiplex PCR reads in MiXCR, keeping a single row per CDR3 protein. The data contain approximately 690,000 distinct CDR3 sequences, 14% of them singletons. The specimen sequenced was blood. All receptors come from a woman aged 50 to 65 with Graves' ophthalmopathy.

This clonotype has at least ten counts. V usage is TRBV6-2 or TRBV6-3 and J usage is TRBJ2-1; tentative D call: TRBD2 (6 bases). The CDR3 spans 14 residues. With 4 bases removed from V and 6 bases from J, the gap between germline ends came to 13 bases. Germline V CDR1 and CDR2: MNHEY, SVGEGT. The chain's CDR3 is CASSSRLEINEQFF. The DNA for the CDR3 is TGTGCCAGCAGTTCGCGACTAGAAATCAATGAGCAGTTCTTC.

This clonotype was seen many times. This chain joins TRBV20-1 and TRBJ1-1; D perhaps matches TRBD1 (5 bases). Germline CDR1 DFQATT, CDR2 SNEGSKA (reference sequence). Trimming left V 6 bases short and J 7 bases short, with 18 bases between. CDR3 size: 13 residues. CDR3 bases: TGCAGTGCCTCGATAGGGGTCGGGCATGAAGCTTTCTTT. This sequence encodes CSASIGVGHEAFF.

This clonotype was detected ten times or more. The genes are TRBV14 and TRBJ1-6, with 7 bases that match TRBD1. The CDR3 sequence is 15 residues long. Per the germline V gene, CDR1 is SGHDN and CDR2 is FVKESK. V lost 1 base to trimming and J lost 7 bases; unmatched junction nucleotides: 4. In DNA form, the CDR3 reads TGTGCCAGCAGCCAAGTGGGACAGAGCAATTCACCCCTCCACTTT. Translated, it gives CASSQVGQSNSPLHF.

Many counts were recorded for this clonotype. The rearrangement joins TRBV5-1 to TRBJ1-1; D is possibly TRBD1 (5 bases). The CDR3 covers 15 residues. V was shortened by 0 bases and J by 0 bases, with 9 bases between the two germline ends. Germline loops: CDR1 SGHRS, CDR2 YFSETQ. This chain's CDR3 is CASSLDPTVNTEAFF. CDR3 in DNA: TGCGCCAGCAGCTTGGACCCGACAGTGAACACTGAAGCTTTCTTT. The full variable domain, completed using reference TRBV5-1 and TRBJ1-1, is KAGVTQTPRYLIKTRGQQVTLSCSPISGHRSVSWYQQTPGQGLQFLFEYFSETQRNKGNFPGRFSGRQFSNSRSEMNVSTLELGDSALYLCASSLDPTVNTEAFFGQGTRLTVV.

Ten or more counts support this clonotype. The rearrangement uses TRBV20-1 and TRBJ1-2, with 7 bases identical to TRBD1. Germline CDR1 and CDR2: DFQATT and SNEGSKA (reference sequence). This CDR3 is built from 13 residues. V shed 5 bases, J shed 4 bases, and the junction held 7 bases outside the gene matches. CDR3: CSASRRGGYGYTF. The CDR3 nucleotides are TGCAGTGCTTCCCGCAGGGGGGGCTATGGCTACACCTTC.

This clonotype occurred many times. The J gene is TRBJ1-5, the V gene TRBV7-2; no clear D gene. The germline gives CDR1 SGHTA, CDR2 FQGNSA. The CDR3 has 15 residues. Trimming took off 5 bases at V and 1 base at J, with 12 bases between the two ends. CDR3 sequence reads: CASSPGVTSNQPQHF. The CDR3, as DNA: TGTGCCAGCAGCCCCGGGGTCACGAGCAATCAGCCCCAGCATTTT.

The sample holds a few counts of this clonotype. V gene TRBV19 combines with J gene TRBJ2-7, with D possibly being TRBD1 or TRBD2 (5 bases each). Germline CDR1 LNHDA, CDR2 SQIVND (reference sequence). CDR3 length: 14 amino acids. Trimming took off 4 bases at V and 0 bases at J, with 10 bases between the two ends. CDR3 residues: CASSTGTHSYEQYF. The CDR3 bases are TGTGCCAGTAGTACCGGGACGCACTCCTACGAGCAGTACTTC.

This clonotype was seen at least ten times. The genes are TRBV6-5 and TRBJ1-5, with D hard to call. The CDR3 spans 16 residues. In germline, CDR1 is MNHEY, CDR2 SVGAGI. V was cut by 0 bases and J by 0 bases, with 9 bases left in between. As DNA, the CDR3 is TGTGCCAGCAGTTACTCGACACAAACTAGCAATCAGCCCCAGCATTTT. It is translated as CASSYSTQTSNQPQHF.

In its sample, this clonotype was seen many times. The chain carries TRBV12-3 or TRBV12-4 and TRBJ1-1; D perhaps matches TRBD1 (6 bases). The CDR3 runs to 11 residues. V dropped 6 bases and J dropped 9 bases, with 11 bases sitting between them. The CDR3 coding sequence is TGTGCCAGCAGGCAAACAGGGAAAGCTTTCTTT. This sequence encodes CASRQTGKAFF.

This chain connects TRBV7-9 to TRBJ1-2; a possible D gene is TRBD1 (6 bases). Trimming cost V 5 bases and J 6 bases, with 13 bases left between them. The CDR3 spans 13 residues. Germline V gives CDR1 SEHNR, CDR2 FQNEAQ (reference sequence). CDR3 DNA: TGTGCCAGCAGCGCACAGGGTGTGGATGGCTACACCTTC. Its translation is CASSAQGVDGYTF.

In nucleotides, the CDR3 is TGTGCCAGCAGTGACAGGGGGAACACCACAGACCCCACAGATACGCAGTATTTT. This gives the protein CASSDRGNTTDPTDTQYF. V usage is TRBV25-1 and J usage is TRBJ2-3; 7 bases align to TRBD1. CDR1 and CDR2 from the germline V gene are MGHDK and SYGVNS. V trimming: 3 bases; J trimming: 2 bases; junction bases outside the gene matches: 14. CDR3 length equals 18 residues.

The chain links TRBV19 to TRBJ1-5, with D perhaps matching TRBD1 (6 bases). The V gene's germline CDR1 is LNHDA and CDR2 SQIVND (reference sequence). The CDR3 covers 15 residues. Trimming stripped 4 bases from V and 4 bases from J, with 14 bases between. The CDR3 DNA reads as TGTGCCAGTAGTAAGATCCGGGACACAAATCAGCCCCAGCATTTT. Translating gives CASSKIRDTNQPQHF.

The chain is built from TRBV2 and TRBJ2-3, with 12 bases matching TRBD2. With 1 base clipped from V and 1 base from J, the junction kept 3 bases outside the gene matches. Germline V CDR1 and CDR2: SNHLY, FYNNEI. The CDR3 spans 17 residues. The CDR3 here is CASSEGLAGAGTDTQYF. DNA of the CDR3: TGTGCCAGCAGTGAAGGACTAGCGGGAGCCGGCACAGATACGCAGTATTTT.

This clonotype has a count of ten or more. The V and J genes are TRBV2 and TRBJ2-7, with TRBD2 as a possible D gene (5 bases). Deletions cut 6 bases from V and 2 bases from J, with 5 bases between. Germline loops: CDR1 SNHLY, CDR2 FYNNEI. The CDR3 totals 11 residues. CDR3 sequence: CASSGTYEQYF. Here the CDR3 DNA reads TGTGCCAGCAGCGGGACCTACGAGCAGTACTTC.

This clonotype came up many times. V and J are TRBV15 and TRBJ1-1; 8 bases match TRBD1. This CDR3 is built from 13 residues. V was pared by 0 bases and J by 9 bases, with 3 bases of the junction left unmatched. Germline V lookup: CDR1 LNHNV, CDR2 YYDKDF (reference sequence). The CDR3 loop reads CATSRDRQGKAFF. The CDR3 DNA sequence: TGTGCCACCAGCAGAGATCGACAGGGGAAAGCTTTCTTT.

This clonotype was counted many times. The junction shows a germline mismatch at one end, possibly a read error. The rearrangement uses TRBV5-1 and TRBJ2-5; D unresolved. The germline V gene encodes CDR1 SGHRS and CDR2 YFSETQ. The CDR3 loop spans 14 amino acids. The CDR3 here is CASSLMGSQETQYF. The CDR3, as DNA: TGTGCCAGCAGTTTGATGGGCAGCCAAGAGACCCAGTACTTC.

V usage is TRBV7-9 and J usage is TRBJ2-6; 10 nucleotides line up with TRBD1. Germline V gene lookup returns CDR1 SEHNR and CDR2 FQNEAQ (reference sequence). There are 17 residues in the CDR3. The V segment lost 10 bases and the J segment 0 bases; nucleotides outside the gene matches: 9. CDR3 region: CATARQGASSGANVLTF. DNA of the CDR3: TGTGCCACGGCCAGACAGGGGGCGAGCTCTGGGGCCAACGTCCTGACTTTC.

CDR3 protein: CSARAATGATFTEAFF. CDR3 sequence (DNA): TGCAGTGCTAGAGCCGCTACGGGAGCGACCTTCACTGAAGCTTTCTTT. V usage is TRBV20-1 and J usage is TRBJ1-1; D call uncertain. CDR3 length: 16 residues. Germline V CDR1 and CDR2: DFQATT, SNEGSKA (reference sequence). Trimming stripped 1 base from V and 4 bases from J, with 19 bases between.

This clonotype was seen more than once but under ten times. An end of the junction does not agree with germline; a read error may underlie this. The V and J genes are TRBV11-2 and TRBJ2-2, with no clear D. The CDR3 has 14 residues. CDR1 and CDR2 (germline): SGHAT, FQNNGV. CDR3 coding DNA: TGTGCCGGCAGTCGAGTAGCGAACACCGGGGAGCTGTTTTTT. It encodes CAGSRVANTGELFF.

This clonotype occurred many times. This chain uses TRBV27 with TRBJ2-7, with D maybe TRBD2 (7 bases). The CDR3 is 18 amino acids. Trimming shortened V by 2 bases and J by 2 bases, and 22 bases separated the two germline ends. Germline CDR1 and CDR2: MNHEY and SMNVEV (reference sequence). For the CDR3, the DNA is TGTGCCAGCAGTTTAGGAGGGGGGGCGCGTTATGTCGCCTACGAGCAGTACTTC. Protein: CASSLGGGARYVAYEQYF.

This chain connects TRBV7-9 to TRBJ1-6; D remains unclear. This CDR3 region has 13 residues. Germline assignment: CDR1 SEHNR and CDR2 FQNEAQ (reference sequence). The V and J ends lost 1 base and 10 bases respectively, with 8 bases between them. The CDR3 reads CASSLGVGSPLHF. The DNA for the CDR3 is TGTGCCAGCAGCTTAGGTGTGGGGTCACCCCTCCACTTT.

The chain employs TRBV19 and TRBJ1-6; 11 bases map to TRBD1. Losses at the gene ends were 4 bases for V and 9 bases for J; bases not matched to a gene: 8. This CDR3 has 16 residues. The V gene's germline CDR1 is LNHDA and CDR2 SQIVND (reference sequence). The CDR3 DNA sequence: TGTGCCAGTAGTACACCGAGGACAGGGGGCGCTTCACCCCTCCACTTT. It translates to CASSTPRTGGASPLHF.

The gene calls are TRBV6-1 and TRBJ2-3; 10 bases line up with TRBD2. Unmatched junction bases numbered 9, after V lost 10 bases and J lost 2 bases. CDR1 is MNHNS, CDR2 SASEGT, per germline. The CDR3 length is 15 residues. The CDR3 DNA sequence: TGTGCCACCCAAAGTAGCGGGAGGCCCACAGATACGCAGTATTTT. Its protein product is CATQSSGRPTDTQYF.

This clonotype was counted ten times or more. In DNA form, the CDR3 reads TGTGCCTGGAGGGACGCGGGGGGATATGGCTACACCTTC. It yields the protein CAWRDAGGYGYTF. V is TRBV30 and J is TRBJ1-2, with a weak D call TRBD1 (5 bases). V lost 3 bases and J 5 bases, leaving 13 bases between the germline ends. This CDR3 is built from 13 residues. Germline V gene sequence: CDR1 GTSNPN, CDR2 SVGIG (reference sequence).

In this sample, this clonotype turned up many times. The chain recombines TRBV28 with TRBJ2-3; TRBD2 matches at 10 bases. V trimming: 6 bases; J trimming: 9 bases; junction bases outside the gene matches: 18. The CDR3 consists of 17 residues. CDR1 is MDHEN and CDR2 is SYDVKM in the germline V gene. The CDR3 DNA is TGTGCCAGCAGCAGTCATTCTAGCGGGAGCTTTGCCGCGACGCAGTATTTT. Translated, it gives CASSSHSSGSFAATQYF.

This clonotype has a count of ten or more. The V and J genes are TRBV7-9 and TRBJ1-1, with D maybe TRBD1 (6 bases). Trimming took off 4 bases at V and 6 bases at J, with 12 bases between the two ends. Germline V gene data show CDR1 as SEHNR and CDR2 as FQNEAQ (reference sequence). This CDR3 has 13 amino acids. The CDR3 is CASSYRVSAEAFF. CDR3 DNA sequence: TGTGCCAGCAGCTACAGGGTTTCGGCTGAAGCTTTCTTT.

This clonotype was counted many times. The DNA for the CDR3 is TGCGCCAGCAGCTTGGGAGCAGTAGATACGCAGTATTTT. Its protein product is CASSLGAVDTQYF. This rearrangement joins TRBV5-1 to TRBJ2-3; D is undetermined. From germline, CDR1 is SGHRS and CDR2 YFSETQ. Trimming removed 0 bases from V and 5 bases from J, with 7 bases in between. This CDR3 spans 13 amino acids.

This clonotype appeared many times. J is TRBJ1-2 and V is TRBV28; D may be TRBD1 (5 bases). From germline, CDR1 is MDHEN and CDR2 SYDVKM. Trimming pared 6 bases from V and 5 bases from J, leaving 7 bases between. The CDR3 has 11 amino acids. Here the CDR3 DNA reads TGTGCCAGCAGCCCAGGGTATGGCTACACCTTC. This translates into CASSPGYGYTF.

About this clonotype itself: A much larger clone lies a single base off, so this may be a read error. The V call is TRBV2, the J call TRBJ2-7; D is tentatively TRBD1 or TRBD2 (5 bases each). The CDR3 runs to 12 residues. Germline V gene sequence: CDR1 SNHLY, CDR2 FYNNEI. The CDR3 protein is CVIPGQVYEQYF. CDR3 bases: TGTGTCATACCGGGGCAAGTCTACGAGCAGTACTTC.